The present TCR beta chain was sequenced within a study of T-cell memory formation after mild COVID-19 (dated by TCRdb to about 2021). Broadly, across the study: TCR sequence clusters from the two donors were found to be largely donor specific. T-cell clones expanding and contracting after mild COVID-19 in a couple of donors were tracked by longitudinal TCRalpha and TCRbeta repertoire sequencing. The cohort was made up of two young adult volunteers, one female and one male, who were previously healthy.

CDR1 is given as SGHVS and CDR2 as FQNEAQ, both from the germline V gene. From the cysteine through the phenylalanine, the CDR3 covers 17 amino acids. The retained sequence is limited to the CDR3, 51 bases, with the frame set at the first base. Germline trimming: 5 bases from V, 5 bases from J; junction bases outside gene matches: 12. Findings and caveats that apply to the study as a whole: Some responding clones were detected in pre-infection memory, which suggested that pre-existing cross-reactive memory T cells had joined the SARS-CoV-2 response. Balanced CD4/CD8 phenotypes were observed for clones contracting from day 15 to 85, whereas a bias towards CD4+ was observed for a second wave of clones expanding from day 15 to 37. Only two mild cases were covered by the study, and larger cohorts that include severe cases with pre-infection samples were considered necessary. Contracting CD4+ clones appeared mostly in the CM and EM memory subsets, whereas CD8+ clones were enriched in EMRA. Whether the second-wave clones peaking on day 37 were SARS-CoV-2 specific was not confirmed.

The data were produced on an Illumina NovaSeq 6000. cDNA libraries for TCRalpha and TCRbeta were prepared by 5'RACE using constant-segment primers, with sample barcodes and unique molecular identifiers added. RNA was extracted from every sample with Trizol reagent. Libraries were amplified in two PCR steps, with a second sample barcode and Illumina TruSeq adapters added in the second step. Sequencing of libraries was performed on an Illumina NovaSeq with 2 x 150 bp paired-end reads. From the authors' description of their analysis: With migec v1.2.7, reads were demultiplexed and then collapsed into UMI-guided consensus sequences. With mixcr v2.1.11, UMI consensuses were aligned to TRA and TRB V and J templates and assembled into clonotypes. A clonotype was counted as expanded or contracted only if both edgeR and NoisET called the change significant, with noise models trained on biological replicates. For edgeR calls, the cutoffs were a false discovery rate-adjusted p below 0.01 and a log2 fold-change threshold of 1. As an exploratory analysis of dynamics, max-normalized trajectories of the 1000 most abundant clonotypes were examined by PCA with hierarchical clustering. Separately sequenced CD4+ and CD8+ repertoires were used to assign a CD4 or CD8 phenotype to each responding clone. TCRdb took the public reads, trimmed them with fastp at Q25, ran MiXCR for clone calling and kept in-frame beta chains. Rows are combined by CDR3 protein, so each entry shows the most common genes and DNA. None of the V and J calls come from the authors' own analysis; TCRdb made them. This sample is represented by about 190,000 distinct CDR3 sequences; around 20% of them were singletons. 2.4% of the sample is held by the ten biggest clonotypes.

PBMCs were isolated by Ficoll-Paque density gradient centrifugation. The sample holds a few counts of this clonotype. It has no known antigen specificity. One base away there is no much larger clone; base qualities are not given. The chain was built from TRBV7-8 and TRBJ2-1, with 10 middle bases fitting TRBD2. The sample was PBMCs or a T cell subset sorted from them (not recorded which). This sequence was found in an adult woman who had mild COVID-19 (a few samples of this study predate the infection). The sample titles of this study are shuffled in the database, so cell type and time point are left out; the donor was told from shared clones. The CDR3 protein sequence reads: CASSKSYLAGANNEQFF. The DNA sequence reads TGTGCCAGCAGCAAGAGCTATCTAGCGGGAGCTAACAATGAGCAGTTCTTC.